This is a list of T cell receptor beta chains from one sample in a study of shared clonotypes between healthy human individuals. Profiled with immunoSEQ multiplex PCR; TCRdb holds only in-frame clones, not every one. The sample has hundreds of thousands of clones, roughly 79% seen once. Material for sequencing was PBMCs. Source of these receptors: a middle-aged woman in good health. Some clones in this sample may be carry-over from other donors' samples. Both conserved end residues are part of each CDR3. Fields, in order: J gene, D gene, V gene, clone size, CDR3 protein, CDR3 DNA. A D gene is named only where the DNA matches it firmly. Expanded clones are given a class, and other clones once, few, many or no size at all.

>TRBJ2-1|NA|TRBV7-2|NA
CASSFRGSSYNEQFF
TGTGCCAGCAGCTTCCGGGGGAGCTCCTACAATGAGCAGTTCTTC
>TRBJ1-2|TRBD1|TRBV7-9|once
CASSLTGTGGTYGYTF
TGTGCCAGCAGCTTAACCGGGACAGGGGGTACCTATGGCTACACCTTC
>TRBJ2-5|NA|TRBV6-1|NA
CASSANGLEQETQYF
TGTGCCAGCAGTGCTAACGGGCTGGAGCAAGAGACCCAGTACTTC
>TRBJ1-1|NA|TRBV7-8|once
CASTPRKGGHGGTEAFF
TGTGCCAGCACCCCCCGGAAGGGGGGACATGGGGGCACTGAAGCTTTCTTT
>TRBJ2-5|TRBD1|TRBV2|NA
CASSEEQGAEETQYF
TGTGCCAGCAGTGAAGAGCAGGGGGCAGAGGAGACCCAGTACTTC
>TRBJ2-3|TRBD2|TRBV2|NA
CASNLGGGTSGRSPDTQYF
TGTGCCAGCAACCTTGGGGGAGGGACTAGCGGGAGATCCCCAGATACGCAGTATTTT
>TRBJ2-3|TRBD1|TRBV13|NA
CASSPTGASTDTQYF
TGTGCCAGCAGCCCCACAGGGGCGAGCACAGATACGCAGTATTTT
>TRBJ1-1|NA|TRBV5-1|many
CASSLGTEGIAFF
TGCGCCAGCAGCTTGGGGACAGAGGGAATCGCTTTCTTT
>TRBJ2-6|NA|TRBV28|NA
CASSQGPANVLTF
TGTGCCAGCAGTCAGGGACCCGCCAACGTCCTGACTTTC
>TRBJ1-1|NA|TRBV2|NA
CASSVAFEAFF
TGTGCCAGCAGTGTAGCGTTTGAAGCTTTCTTT
>TRBJ2-2|TRBD1|TRBV9|NA
CASSANSQGAYTGELFF
TGTGCCAGCAGCGCAAATTCACAGGGGGCTTACACCGGGGAGCTGTTTTTT
>TRBJ2-3|NA|TRBV25-1|NA
CASSGAGTDTQYF
TGTGCCAGCAGTGGTGCGGGAACAGATACGCAGTATTTT
>TRBJ2-7|NA|TRBV4-2|once
CASSQSQSGAGSFYEQYF
TGTGCCAGCAGCCAATCCCAATCGGGGGCAGGGTCTTTCTACGAGCAGTACTTC
>TRBJ1-1|TRBD1|TRBV29-1|many
CSGMLQGAWTEAFF
TGCAGCGGGATGCTACAGGGGGCGTGGACTGAAGCTTTCTTT
>TRBJ2-7|TRBD1|TRBV7-2|NA
CASSRQGGGYEQYF
TGTGCCAGCAGCCGACAGGGCGGCGGCTACGAGCAGTACTTC
>TRBJ2-5|TRBD2|TRBV5-1|NA
CASSPRIAGDQETQYF
TGCGCCAGCAGCCCCCGCATAGCGGGAGACCAAGAGACCCAGTACTTC
>TRBJ2-2|NA|TRBV20-1|once
CSAQRTGELFF
TGCAGTGCCCAGAGGACCGGGGAGCTGTTTTTT
>TRBJ1-3|NA|TRBV11-2|NA
CASSLGGNTIYF
TGTGCCAGCAGCCTCGGTGGAAACACCATATATTTT
>TRBJ2-7|NA|TRBV6-1|NA
CASIPFEGSTYEQYF
TGTGCCAGCATTCCCTTTGAGGGAAGTACCTACGAGCAGTACTTC
>TRBJ2-3|NA|TRBV5-1|many
CASSFGGPTDTQYF
TGCGCCAGCAGCTTTGGGGGCCCCACAGATACGCAGTATTTT
>TRBJ2-2|TRBD2|TRBV6-5|NA
CASWGGRNTGELFF
TGTGCCAGCTGGGGGGGGAGAAACACCGGGGAGCTGTTTTTT
>TRBJ2-7|NA|TRBV7-2|once
CASSPSGLSYEQYF
TGTGCCAGCAGCCCTTCGGGACTGTCCTACGAGCAGTACTTC
>TRBJ1-2|NA|TRBV6-6|NA
CASSYGELAGYGYTF
TGTGCCAGCAGTTACGGGGAGCTAGCAGGCTATGGCTACACCTTC
>TRBJ2-2|NA|TRBV6-5|NA
CASRVARAGELFF
TGTGCCAGCAGGGTGGCGCGCGCCGGGGAGCTGTTTTTT
>TRBJ2-1|TRBD2|TRBV27|few
CASILSLAGAGDEQFF
TGTGCCAGCATCTTAAGCTTAGCGGGAGCCGGGGATGAGCAGTTCTTC
>TRBJ2-3|TRBD2|TRBV4-3|NA
CASSQVSTSGRADTQYF
TGCGCCAGCAGCCAAGTGTCGACTAGCGGGAGGGCAGATACGCAGTATTTT
>TRBJ2-2|NA|TRBV9|NA
CASSLRSTGELFF
TGTGCCAGCAGCCTTCGGAGCACCGGGGAGCTGTTTTTT